This T cell receptor (beta chain) stems from a study of PD-L1 blockade in urothelial cancer (dated by TCRdb to about 2017). Context from the whole study: Therapy was started in the mid-2010s for all patients, and atezolizumab 1,200 mg was administered intravenously every 3 weeks. TCR sequencing covered pretreatment tumor samples and matched, serially collected peripheral blood taken before and after atezolizumab treatment. Blood samples were analyzed 3 weeks after the start of treatment (second dose) and 6 weeks after the start of treatment. Approximately 29 patients had pretreatment blood TCR-seq, roughly 25 had at least one posttreatment blood collection, and roughly 25 had tumor TCR-seq. A median of roughly 140,000 T cells and 85,000 or so unique TCRs was obtained from blood samples, and a median clonality of approximately 0.077 was observed. Patients had an ECOG performance status of 0 or 1 and had received between 0 and 3 prior chemotherapy regimens. Several patients achieved durable clinical benefit and approximately 20 did not. About nine tenths of the roughly 29 patients were identified as males with urothelial cancer of bladder origin, and a prior smoking history was reported by 18 of 29 patients. The study was an exploratory multi-omic analysis of somatic, immune and clinical correlates of response to PD-L1 blockade with atezolizumab in urothelial cancer. In the same patients who had TCR sequencing, pretreatment tumors also underwent whole exome sequencing and RNA sequencing. Durable clinical benefit was defined as a progression-free survival longer than 6 months, and TCR features were additionally tested against progression-free survival and overall survival.

Synthetic TCR analog templates were spiked into each PCR so that absolute template abundance could be estimated from read counts. TCRbeta CDR3 regions were amplified from genomic DNA with bias-controlled V and J gene primers using the immunoSEQ assay. Rearranged TCRbeta segments were sequenced at approximately 20X coverage. Per the original workflow: Sequencing errors were corrected by clustering, and CDR3s were annotated against IMGT so that V, D and J genes could be assigned. Only productive TCRbeta rearrangements were used in downstream analyses, excluding out-of-frame or stop-codon sequences. Clonality was computed as one minus Shannon entropy normalized by the log of the number of unique productive sequences. Clones differing between time points or between blood and tumor were identified using Fisher's exact test with Benjamini-Hochberg correction, with an adjusted p below 0.01 applied as the threshold. Drawn from immuneACCESS, this table holds only the in-frame rearrangements with V and J called that TCRdb kept. Clones are partly lost; checked studies trace under half to an unresolved V gene and leave the rest unexplained. Clone size and V and J calls were adopted from that table, with D and trimming inferred from the DNA. This sample gives more than 15,000 clones in total; about nine tenths of them show up just once. The biggest ten clones account for more than 9.5% of the sample.

About this clone: The target of this receptor is not known. Base qualities are not provided; no much larger clone lies one nucleotide away.

The CDR3 sequence holds 14 residues, the cysteine and phenylalanine included. Kept here is only the CDR3 DNA, which spans 42 bases and is read in frame from base 1. The CDR1 and CDR2 encoded by the germline V gene are SGHRS and YFSETQ. V loses 0 bases of germline sequence and J loses 3 bases, and the interval between the two ends is 10 bases. Beyond this particular receptor, the publication reports: Small sample size (n of about 30) and many exploratory analyses mean the results are intended to be hypothesis-generating. Improved progression-free and overall survival was found to be associated with pretreatment peripheral blood TCR clonality below the median. Greater expansion of tumor-associated TCR clones in peripheral blood 3 weeks after the start of treatment was observed in patients with durable benefit (n of about 24, p = 0.022).

This specimen's time point label, interpreted: pretreatment peripheral blood. The cohort comprised 25 to 30 patients with locally advanced or metastatic urothelial carcinoma treated at Memorial Sloan Kettering on a trial protocol. Peripheral blood mononuclear cells were collected pretreatment and during treatment, at between 1 and 8 total time points per patient. The Qiagen DNeasy Blood extraction kit was used to purify genomic DNA from total PBMCs and tumor samples. Collected pretreatment and during treatment, PBMCs were isolated and stored as previously described. The TCR sequence derives from a man aged 65-85 years with urothelial cancer. The sequencing used PBMCs, collected around atezolizumab (anti-PD-L1) treatment. Here the chain combines TRBV5-1 and TRBJ2-7, with a weak D call of TRBD1 (6 bases match). The CDR3 protein is CASSLVDRHYEQYF. The nucleotide sequence reads TGCGCCAGCAGCTTGGTAGACAGGCACTACGAGCAGTACTTC.